The T cell receptor beta chain under discussion was sequenced for a study of Ad26.COV2.S vaccination and SARS-CoV-2 variants. This CDR3 has 14 residues. With 1 base removed from V and 8 bases from J, the gap between germline ends came to 11 bases. Per germline, CDR1 LNHNV and CDR2 YYDKDF (reference sequence). Generated by immunoSEQ multiplex PCR, the TCRdb table keeps only in-frame clones and is missing some. The profile covers about 350,000 clones, with around 90% appearing a single time and roughly 3.9% taken by the ten largest. The TCR sequence derives from a human donor who had recovered from COVID-19. The chain has TRBV15 and TRBJ1-4; D is uncertain. The sample here was peripheral blood, taken after recovery from COVID-19. CDR3 sequence reads: CATSRVGLREKLFF. For the CDR3, the DNA is TGTGCCACCAGCAGAGTGGGGTTAAGGGAAAAACTGTTTTTT.